The sequence of this T cell receptor (beta chain) was determined in a study of graft-versus-host responses after intestinal transplantation. The CDR3 consists of 14 residues. In germline, CDR1 is SEHNR, CDR2 FQNEAQ (reference sequence). The ends were cut back, 3 bases at V and 8 bases at J, with 16 bases in the middle. Profiling relied on immunoSEQ multiplex PCR, and the TCRdb table lists in-frame clones only, not all of them. The data show fewer than 120,000 clones, 93% seen once. The table lists this clone with a few counts. Its cognate antigen is unknown. The source of this sequence is a human donor who received an intestinal transplant. The sample here was unstimulated CD8+ T cells sorted from spleen or lymph node cells, taken before intestinal transplant. This sequence joins TRBV7-9 and TRBJ1-2; weak D call: TRBD1 (5 bases). The CDR3 DNA reads TGTGCCAGCAGCTTGCAACAGCTCTGGGGCGGCTACACCTTC. Protein sequence: CASSLQQLWGGYTF.